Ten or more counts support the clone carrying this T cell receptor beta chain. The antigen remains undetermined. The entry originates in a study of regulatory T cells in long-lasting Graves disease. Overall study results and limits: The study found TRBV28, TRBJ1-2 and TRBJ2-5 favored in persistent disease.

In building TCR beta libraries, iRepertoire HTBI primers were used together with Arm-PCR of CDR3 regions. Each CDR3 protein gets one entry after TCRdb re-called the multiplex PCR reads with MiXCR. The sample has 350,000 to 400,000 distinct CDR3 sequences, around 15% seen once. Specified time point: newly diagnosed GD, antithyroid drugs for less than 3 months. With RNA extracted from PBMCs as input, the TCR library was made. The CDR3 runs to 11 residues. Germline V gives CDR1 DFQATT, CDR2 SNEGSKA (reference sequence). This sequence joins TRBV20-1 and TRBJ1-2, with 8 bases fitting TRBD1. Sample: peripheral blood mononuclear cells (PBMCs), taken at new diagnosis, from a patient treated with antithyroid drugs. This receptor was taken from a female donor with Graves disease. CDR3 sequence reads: CASDREYGYTF. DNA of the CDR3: TGCGCTTCGGACAGGGAATATGGCTACACCTTC.